The entry below describes one T cell receptor beta chain. Antigen unknown. A multiplex PCR was run with 60 Vbeta primers and 13 Jbeta primers. TCRdb's table, derived via immunoSEQ multiplex PCR, lists solely in-frame clones and lacks some. Of fewer than 100,000 clones listed, roughly 78% are singletons. The CDR3 covers 10 residues. Trimming pared 6 bases from V and 5 bases from J, leaving 5 bases between. The germline CDR1 and CDR2 sequences are SGDLS and YYNGEE. This sample was included in a study of cytomegalovirus exposure and HLA in healthy donors. The wider study: Inside one of the first data releases sat about 91 million unique TCRs taken from HLA-typed donors.

Whole-study findings and limits: Per published reports, the classifier diagnosed cytomegalovirus status with high specificity and sensitivity. For TCR beta chains, V- and J-gene trimming was later linked to a missense DCLRE1C variant. What was likely a sequencing artifact was a cluster of highly shared sequence variants.

The sequence came from a male donor in good health and CMV-seropositive. The specimen was PBMCs. The V and J genes are TRBV9 and TRBJ1-1; D gene uncertain. DNA for the CDR3: TGTGCCAGCACGAGAACTGAAGCTTTCTTT. Translated, it gives CASTRTEAFF.